This TCR beta chain was retrieved from a study of blood T cell repertoires in COVID-19. Across the whole study: COVID-19 samples collected from the United States, Italy and Spain covered acute and convalescent phases.

Profiled with immunoSEQ multiplex PCR; TCRdb holds only in-frame clones, not every one. The repertoire includes more than 15,000 clones, 75% to 90% of them detected once, and 7.7% sits in the top ten. Germline V gives CDR1 LNHDA, CDR2 SQIVND (reference sequence). V lost 7 bases, J lost 4 bases, and 16 bases lay in between. This CDR3 is built from 14 residues. The V call is TRBV19, the J call TRBJ1-1; D gene uncertain. Sequencing was performed on peripheral blood. This receptor was obtained from a woman aged 60-70 years with active COVID-19. As DNA, the CDR3 is TGTGCCAGTACGGGGTTTCTTTCGGGCACTGAAGCTTTCTTT. Translating gives CASTGFLSGTEAFF.